Detailed here is one T cell receptor beta chain. This sample is part of a study of cytomegalovirus exposure and HLA in healthy donors. The primer mix had 60 Vbeta and 13 Jbeta primers. Clones were sequenced by immunoSEQ multiplex PCR, and TCRdb holds only the in-frame ones, with some missing. Of about 140,000 clones in the sample, approximately 83% were seen once. Germline lookup yields CDR1 SGHTA and CDR2 FQGTGA. CDR3 length: 16 residues. V dropped 3 bases and J dropped 1; count of bases not matched to a gene: 4. V and J are TRBV7-3 and TRBJ2-3; TRBD2 agrees at 10 bases. The sequence was obtained from a man in his forties or fifties in good health and CMV-seropositive. The sequenced sample was PBMCs. CDR3 amino acids: CASSFQGTSGTDTQYF. The CDR3 DNA reads TGTGCCAGCAGCTTCCAGGGGACTAGCGGCACAGATACGCAGTATTTT.